The 21 T cell receptor beta chains below were found in one sample sequenced in a study of T-cell reconstitution after alpha-beta-depleted transplantation in children. The library targeted TCRbeta and was prepared with unique molecular identifiers. TCRdb ran MiXCR on the PCR reads and lists one entry per CDR3 protein. The sample has about 1,000,000 distinct CDR3 sequences, about 29% seen once. The sample here was PBMCs, mostly from graft donor cells, taken 360 days after TCRalphabeta/CD19-depleted stem cell transplant. The source is a boy under three years old who had a stem cell transplant for SCID, so the T cells may come from the graft donor.

This sequence joins TRBV6-2 or TRBV6-3 and TRBJ1-1; D is uncertain. The CDR3 is 13 residues long. Trimming took 9 bases from V and 1 from J, leaving 12 bases between them. Germline CDR1 and CDR2: MNHEY and SVGEGT. This CDR3 is CASFFAPNTEAFF. CDR3 DNA sequence: TGTGCCAGTTTCTTCGCCCCGAACACTGAAGCTTTCTTT.

This clonotype has only a few counts. J is TRBJ1-3 and V is TRBV2; D gene ambiguous. The CDR3 sequence is 12 residues long. V shed 5 bases and J shed 5 bases, with 7 bases lying between them. Germline CDR1 SNHLY, CDR2 FYNNEI. The DNA for the CDR3 is TGTGCCAGCAGTCCTGAGCGAAACACCATATATTTT. Translating gives CASSPERNTIYF. Drawing the rest from reference TRBV2 and TRBJ1-3, the complete variable domain is EPEVTQTPSHQVTQMGQEVILRCVPISNHLYFYWYRQILGQKVEFLVSFYNNEISEKSEIFDDQFSVERPDGSNFTLKIRSTKLEDSAMYFCASSPERNTIYFGEGSWLTVV.

This clonotype turned up a few times. J is TRBJ2-2 and V is TRBV7-7; D possibly corresponds to TRBD1 (5 bases). V lost 5 bases and J lost 9, with 13 bases in between. The germline CDR1 and CDR2 sequences are SSHAT and FNYEAQ (reference sequence). The CDR3 totals 13 residues. As DNA, the CDR3 is TGTGCCAGCAGCGCGACAGTGGGGAGGGAGCTGTTTTTT. Amino acid sequence: CASSATVGRELFF.

The chain joins TRBV4-1 to TRBJ2-3; 8 bases agree with TRBD2. The CDR3 is made up of 17 amino acids. The V and J ends lost 0 bases and 1 base, in that order; junction bases with no gene match: 6. Germline CDR1 and CDR2: MGHRA and YSYEKL. CDR3 DNA: TGCGCCAGCAGCCAAGATGGGGTAGCGGGGCGCACAGATACGCAGTATTTT. This gives the protein CASSQDGVAGRTDTQYF.

CDR3 sequence reads: CASSLRGVWAELFF. The CDR3, as DNA: TGTGCCAGCAGTTTAAGGGGGGTCTGGGCGGAGCTGTTTTTT. The gene calls are TRBV28 and TRBJ2-2; the D call may be TRBD1 or TRBD2 (6 bases each). The CDR3 spans 14 residues. The germline gives CDR1 MDHEN, CDR2 SYDVKM. V was trimmed by 2 bases and J by 10 bases, leaving 14 bases between them.

This clonotype showed up just a few times. The chain links TRBV27 to TRBJ1-2; 8 bases line up with TRBD1. The CDR3 totals 15 residues. In germline, CDR1 is MNHEY, CDR2 SMNVEV (reference sequence). V lost 5 bases and J lost 8; bases outside the gene matches: 13. CDR3 in DNA: TGTGCCAGCAGTCCTGGCGTTAACAGGGGGTTAGGCTACACCTTC. Residues: CASSPGVNRGLGYTF.

The chain uses TRBV29-1 and TRBJ1-1; D remains ambiguous. Germline CDR1 SQVTM, CDR2 ANQGSEA. With 4 bases removed from V and 2 bases from J, the gap between germline ends came to 8 bases. The CDR3 contains 12 residues. In DNA, the CDR3 is TGCAGCGTTGCCCGAATTAACACTGAAGCTTTCTTT. The encoded protein is CSVARINTEAFF.

The chain links TRBV27 to TRBJ2-7, with D perhaps TRBD2 (6 bases). The CDR3 has 15 amino acids. The germline V gene encodes CDR1 MNHEY and CDR2 SMNVEV (reference sequence). Trimming shortened V by 1 base and J by 2 bases, and 12 bases separated the two germline ends. The CDR3 DNA is TGTGCCAGCAGTTTATGGTCGCGGGGCCCCTACGAGCAGTACTTC. Residues: CASSLWSRGPYEQYF.

V gene TRBV5-1 combines with J gene TRBJ2-7; tentative D call: TRBD1 (6 bases). CDR1 is SGHRS, CDR2 YFSETQ, per germline. The CDR3 covers 15 residues. Trimming took 0 bases from V and 1 from J, leaving 11 bases between them. The DNA of the CDR3 is TGCGCCAGCAGCTTGGAAGCAGGGGTGTCCTACGAGCAGTACTTC. Translating it yields CASSLEAGVSYEQYF. Full variable domain (missing parts from reference TRBV5-1 and TRBJ2-7): KAGVTQTPRYLIKTRGQQVTLSCSPISGHRSVSWYQQTPGQGLQFLFEYFSETQRNKGNFPGRFSGRQFSNSRSEMNVSTLELGDSALYLCASSLEAGVSYEQYFGPGTRLTVT.

This sequence joins TRBV11-2 and TRBJ2-1, with D hard to call. The germline V gene has CDR1 SGHAT and CDR2 FQNNGV. The CDR3 contains 14 residues. Trimming removed 5 bases at V and 7 bases at J, with 15 bases between. In nucleotides, the CDR3 is TGTGCCAGCAGCCGTCGAGCAGGCAGGAATGAGCAGTTCTTC. Translated: CASSRRAGRNEQFF.

This clonotype was observed a few times. The chain combines TRBV18 with TRBJ2-3; a weak D match, TRBD2 (6 bases). Germline values: CDR1 KGHSH, CDR2 LQKENI. The V and J ends lost 3 bases and 6 bases respectively, with 16 bases between them. The CDR3 is 15 residues long. In DNA form, the CDR3 reads TGTGCCAGCTCACCCCTCCAGACTAGACAGGATACGCAGTATTTT. It encodes CASSPLQTRQDTQYF.

The chain employs TRBV5-1 and TRBJ1-5, with 10 bases that match TRBD1. V was clipped by 3 bases and J by 1 base; unmatched bases: 4. CDR1 and CDR2 from the germline V gene are SGHRS and YFSETQ. The CDR3 extends over 16 amino acids. For the CDR3, the DNA is TGCGCCAGCAGCTCCGGGACAGGGGCGAGCAATCAGCCCCAGCATTTT. Protein: CASSSGTGASNQPQHF.

The V call is TRBV14, the J call TRBJ2-7; D is perhaps TRBD1 (5 bases). CDR1 and CDR2 from the germline V gene are SGHDN and FVKESK. There are 16 residues in the CDR3. Trimming took 0 bases from V and 6 from J, leaving 18 bases between them. In nucleotides, the CDR3 is TGTGCCAGCAGCCAAGATCGGACACCCGAAGGCTCCGAGCAGTACTTC. This gives the protein CASSQDRTPEGSEQYF.

This chain links TRBV2 with TRBJ2-3; D may be TRBD1 or TRBD2 (5 bases each). The CDR3 runs 16 residues. Germline V gives CDR1 SNHLY, CDR2 FYNNEI. Trimming cost V 7 bases and J 8 bases, with 25 bases left between them. The CDR3 coding sequence is TGTGCCAGCAATTGGGCCCTCCTCTATCCGGGGCCTACGCAGTATTTT. It is translated as CASNWALLYPGPTQYF.

This clonotype was counted a few times. The rearrangement uses TRBV29-1 and TRBJ1-2; 7 bases are a match to TRBD1. CDR1 is SQVTM and CDR2 is ANQGSEA in the germline V gene. This CDR3 is 12 amino acids long. Trimming at V came to 4 bases and at J to 4 bases, leaving 3 bases not matched to a gene. CDR3 region: CSVADRAYGYTF. For the CDR3, the DNA is TGCAGCGTTGCTGACAGGGCCTATGGCTACACCTTC.

The rearrangement uses TRBV9 and TRBJ1-1; unclear D gene. The CDR3 spans 13 residues. The germline V gene encodes CDR1 SGDLS and CDR2 YYNGEE. V lost 2 bases to trimming and J lost 2 bases, with 7 bases between them. DNA for the CDR3: TGTGCCAGCAGCGTCCGGAGTAACACTGAAGCTTTCTTT. Translation gives CASSVRSNTEAFF. The full variable domain, with the rest looked up from reference TRBV9 and TRBJ1-1, is DSGVTQTPKHLITATGQRVTLRCSPRSGDLSVYWYQQSLDQGLQFLIQYYNGEERAKGNILERFSAQQFPDLHSELNLSSLELGDSALYFCASSVRSNTEAFFGQGTRLTVV.

The CDR3 loop is CASSQEMAGALSAEAFF. The CDR3 DNA reads TGCGCCAGCAGCCAAGAAATGGCGGGAGCCCTGAGCGCTGAAGCTTTCTTT. This rearrangement joins TRBV4-1 to TRBJ1-1; no clear D gene. The ends were cut back, 0 bases at V and 6 bases at J, with 20 bases in the middle. The CDR3 consists of 17 residues. Per the germline V gene, CDR1 is MGHRA and CDR2 is YSYEKL.

This clonotype occurred a few times. The V and J genes are TRBV11-2 and TRBJ2-7; TRBD1 matches 8 bases. This CDR3 has 17 amino acids. J lost 2 bases, V lost 5 bases, and 14 bases had no gene match. Germline loops: CDR1 SGHAT, CDR2 FQNNGV. The CDR3 sequence is CASSLPSRGRFTYEQYF. The DNA of the CDR3 is TGTGCCAGCAGCCTACCCTCCAGGGGGCGATTTACCTACGAGCAGTACTTC.

The chain couples TRBV7-3 to TRBJ2-1; possibly TRBD2 for D (6 bases). The CDR3 is 14 amino acids. V shed 3 bases and J shed 5 bases, with 11 bases lying between them. The germline V gene has CDR1 SGHTA and CDR2 FQGTGA. The CDR3 loop reads CASSFGGTNNEQFF. The CDR3 nucleotides read TGTGCCAGCAGCTTCGGGGGAACTAACAATGAGCAGTTCTTC. Full variable domain (rest looked up from reference TRBV7-3 and TRBJ2-1): GAGVSQTPSNKVTEKGKYVELRCDPISGHTALYWYRQSLGQGPEFLIYFQGTGAADDSGLPNDRFFAVRPEGSVSTLKIQRTERGDSAVYLCASSFGGTNNEQFFGPGTRLTVL.

The chain uses TRBV5-1 and TRBJ2-3; weak D call: TRBD1 (6 bases). The germline V gene has CDR1 SGHRS and CDR2 YFSETQ. The CDR3 sequence is 16 residues long. V lost 3 bases, J lost 7 bases, and 21 bases lay in between. CDR3 residues: CASSSAGTKGWNTQYF. CDR3 in DNA: TGCGCCAGCAGCTCCGCCGGGACAAAGGGGTGGAATACGCAGTATTTT.

There are a few counts of this clonotype. Written as DNA, the CDR3 is TGTGCCAGCAGTTTTTTTAGCGGGGGGAGCTCCTACGAGCAGTACTTC. This codes for CASSFFSGGSSYEQYF. The chain combines TRBV12-3 or TRBV12-4 with TRBJ2-7; 10 nucleotides agree with TRBD2. After removal of 3 bases from V and 0 bases from J, the junction contained 5 bases not matched to a gene. CDR3 length: 16 residues.